The present TCR beta chain was sequenced within a study of neoadjuvant nivolumab and ipilimumab in lung cancer. Germline CDR1 and CDR2: KGHSH and LQKENI. The V and J ends lost 2 bases and 5 bases respectively, with 21 bases between them. This CDR3 is built from 17 residues. Sequenced by immunoSEQ multiplex PCR; TCRdb stores in-frame clones only, minus some. The sample has 39,000 or so clones; about 91% are singletons. The J gene is TRBJ2-5, the V gene TRBV18, with D perhaps matching TRBD1 (6 bases). The clonotype was recovered from an adult with non-small cell lung cancer. This specimen consisted of peripheral blood, obtained before neoadjuvant nivolumab, alone or with ipilimumab. Written as DNA, the CDR3 is TGTGCCAGCTCACCAACGGCCGGGAATGTTAGGGGGGAGACCCAGTACTTC. The encoded protein is CASSPTAGNVRGETQYF.